The 5 T cell receptor beta chains in this list originate from one sample, sequenced in a study of cytomegalovirus exposure and HLA in healthy donors. The PCR used 60 Vbeta and 13 Jbeta primers. The protocol was immunoSEQ multiplex PCR, while the TCRdb copy is restricted to in-frame clones and leaves out a portion. Of more than 100,000 clones listed, about two thirds are singletons. The sample taken for sequencing was PBMCs. The receptor source for this set is a woman in her thirties or forties in good health and CMV-seronegative.

This chain links TRBV5-1 with TRBJ1-2; 7 nucleotides align to TRBD1. The junction had 5 bases not matched to a gene; V was cut back by 0 bases and J by 3 bases. Germline CDR1 is SGHRS and CDR2 is YFSETQ. This CDR3 spans 15 amino acids. This CDR3 reads CASSLEGQTYYGYTF. CDR3 sequence (DNA): TGCGCCAGCAGCTTGGAGGGACAGACTTACTATGGCTACACCTTC.

This clone was counted once. The V gene is TRBV15, the J gene TRBJ2-3; 7 bases are a match to TRBD2. The V gene end was trimmed by 1 base and the J gene end by 1 base; junction bases not matched to a gene: 2. The CDR3 spans 15 residues. In germline, CDR1 is LNHNV, CDR2 YYDKDF (reference sequence). In nucleotides, the CDR3 is TGTGCCACCAGCAGAGCTCGGGGGGGCACAGATACGCAGTATTTT. Residues: CATSRARGGTDTQYF. Full variable domain (outside the CDR3, taken from reference TRBV15 and TRBJ2-3): DAMVIQNPRYQVTQFGKPVTLSCSQTLNHNVMYWYQQKSSQAPKLLFHYYDKDFNNEADTPDNFQSRRPNTSFCFLDIRSPGLGDTAMYLCATSRARGGTDTQYFGPGTRLTVL.

This rearrangement joins TRBV5-8 to TRBJ2-1; D not certain. Trimming left V 0 bases short and J 6 bases short, with 13 bases between. Looked up from germline, CDR1 is SGHTS and CDR2 is YDEGEE. The CDR3 has 15 amino acids. Written as DNA, the CDR3 is TGTGCCAGCAGCTTGGGACTTCCCCGCTCCAATGAGCAGTTCTTC. This translates into CASSLGLPRSNEQFF.

The chain recombines TRBV30 with TRBJ1-1; no clear D gene. Germline values: CDR1 GTSNPN, CDR2 SVGIG (reference sequence). Deletions cut 0 bases from V and 1 base from J, with 12 bases between. The CDR3 covers 15 residues. As DNA, the CDR3 is TGTGCCTGGAGTGTAGATTTTGGGAGGAACACTGAAGCTTTCTTT. This codes for CAWSVDFGRNTEAFF. Full variable domain (remainder filled in from reference TRBV30 and TRBJ1-1): SQTIHQWPATLVQPVGSPLSLECTVEGTSNPNLYWYRQAAGRGLQLLFYSVGIGQISSEVPQNLSASRPQDRQFILSSKKLLLSDSGFYLCAWSVDFGRNTEAFFGQGTRLTVV.

This sequence joins TRBV11-2 and TRBJ1-2, with TRBD1 matching over 9 bases. This CDR3 is built from 13 residues. Germline CDR1 reads SGHAT; CDR2 reads FQNNGV. J lost 6 bases, V lost 4 bases, and 3 bases had no gene match. CDR3 in DNA: TGTGCCAGCAGCTCATGGACAGGGGATGGCTACACCTTC. This sequence encodes CASSSWTGDGYTF. Complete variable domain (other parts from reference TRBV11-2 and TRBJ1-2): EAGVAQSPRYKIIEKRQSVAFWCNPISGHATLYWYQQILGQGPKLLIQFQNNGVVDDSQLPKDRFSAERLKGVDSTLKIQPAKLEDSAVYLCASSSWTGDGYTFGSGTRLTVV.